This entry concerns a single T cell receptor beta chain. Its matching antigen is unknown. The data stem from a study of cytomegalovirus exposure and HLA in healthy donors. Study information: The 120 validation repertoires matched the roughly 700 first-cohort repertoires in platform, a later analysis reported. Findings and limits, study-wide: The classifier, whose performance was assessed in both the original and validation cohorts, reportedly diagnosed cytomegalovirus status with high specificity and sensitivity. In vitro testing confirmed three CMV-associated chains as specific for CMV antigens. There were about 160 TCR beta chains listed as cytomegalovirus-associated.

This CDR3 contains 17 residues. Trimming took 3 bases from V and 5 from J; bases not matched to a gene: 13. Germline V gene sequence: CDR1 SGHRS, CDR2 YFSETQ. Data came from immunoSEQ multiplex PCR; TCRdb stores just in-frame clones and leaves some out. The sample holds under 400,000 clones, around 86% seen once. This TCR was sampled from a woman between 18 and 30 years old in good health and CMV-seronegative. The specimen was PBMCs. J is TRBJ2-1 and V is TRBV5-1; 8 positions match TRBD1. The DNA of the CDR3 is TGCGCCAGCAGCTCCTCCGGGACAGGCATACGGGACAATGAGCAGTTCTTC. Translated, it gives CASSSSGTGIRDNEQFF.